The clone carrying this T cell receptor beta chain occurred a few times. The sample belongs to a study of T-cell reconstitution after alpha-beta-depleted transplantation in children. Unique molecular identifiers tagged the TCRbeta library. TCRdb reprocessed the PCR reads via MiXCR and lists one record per CDR3 protein. Of about 980,000 distinct CDR3 sequences listed, about 29% are singletons. This CDR3 is 16 amino acids long. V lost 6 bases, J lost 2 bases, and 17 bases lay in between. The germline gives CDR1 MNHNS, CDR2 SASEGT. This material consisted of PBMCs, mostly from graft donor cells, taken 360 days after TCRalphabeta/CD19-depleted stem cell transplant. The V call is TRBV6-1, the J call TRBJ1-5; a weak D match, TRBD1 (5 bases). The sequence was obtained from a boy younger than two who had a stem cell transplant for SCID, so the T cells may come from the graft donor. The CDR3 nucleotides are TGTGCCAGCAGACCCTCAACCGGGGGACGCAATCAGCCCCAGCATTTT. Translation gives CASRPSTGGRNQPQHF.